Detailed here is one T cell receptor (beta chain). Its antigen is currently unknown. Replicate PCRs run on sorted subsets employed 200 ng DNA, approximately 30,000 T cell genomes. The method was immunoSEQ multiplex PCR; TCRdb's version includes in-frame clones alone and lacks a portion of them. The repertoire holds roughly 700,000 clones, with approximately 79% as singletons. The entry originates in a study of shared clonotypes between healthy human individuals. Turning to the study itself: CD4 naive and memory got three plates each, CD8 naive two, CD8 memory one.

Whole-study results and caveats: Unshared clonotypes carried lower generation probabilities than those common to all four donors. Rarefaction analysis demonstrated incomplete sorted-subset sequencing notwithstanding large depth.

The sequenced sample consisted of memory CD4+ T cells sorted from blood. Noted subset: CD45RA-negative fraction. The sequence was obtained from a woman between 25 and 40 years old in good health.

The CDR3, as DNA: TGTGCCAGCACTTCTCCCCCCGGACTCATGAACACTGAAGCTTTCTTT. Its translation: CASTSPPGLMNTEAFF. The J gene is TRBJ1-1, the V gene TRBV28; D remains ambiguous. The CDR3 extends over 16 amino acids. V gave up 7 bases and J gave up 0 bases, with 18 bases separating them. Germline V gives CDR1 MDHEN, CDR2 SYDVKM.